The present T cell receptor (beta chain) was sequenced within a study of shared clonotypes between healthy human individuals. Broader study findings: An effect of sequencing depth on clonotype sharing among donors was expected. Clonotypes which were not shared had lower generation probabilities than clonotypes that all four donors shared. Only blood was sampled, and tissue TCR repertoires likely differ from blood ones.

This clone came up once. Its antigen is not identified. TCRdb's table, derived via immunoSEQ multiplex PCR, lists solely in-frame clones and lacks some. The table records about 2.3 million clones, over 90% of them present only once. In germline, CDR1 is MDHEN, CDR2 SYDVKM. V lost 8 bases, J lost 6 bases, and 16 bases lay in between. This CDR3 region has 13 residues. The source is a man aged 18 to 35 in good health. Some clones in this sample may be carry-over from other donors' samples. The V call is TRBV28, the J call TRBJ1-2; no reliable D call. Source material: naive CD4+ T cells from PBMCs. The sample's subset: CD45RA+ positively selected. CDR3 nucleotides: TGTGCCAGCTCAAGCCTCTTGTCTAATGGCTACACCTTC. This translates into CASSSLLSNGYTF.